Listed below are T cell receptor beta chains from one sample, sequenced in a study of T cell clones after liver transplantation. TCRdb keeps only in-frame clones here, not all; method: immunoSEQ multiplex PCR. The table includes about 74,000 clones, 75% to 85% detected once. The material was CD4+ T cells from blood, obtained before liver transplant. These receptors were obtained from a human donor who received a liver transplant. Both conserved end residues are part of each CDR3. D genes are given only for firm matches. Clone sizes are given selectively: once, few, many, or a class where the clone is expanded.

>TRBD2|.|TRBJ2-7|TRBV5-1
CASSFTSGSLPYEQYF
TGCGCCAGCAGCTTCACTAGCGGGAGTCTTCCCTACGAGCAGTACTTC
>TRBD2|.|TRBJ2-3|TRBV10-1
CASSENLAGEDTQYF
TGCGCCAGCAGTGAAAACCTAGCGGGAGAAGATACGCAGTATTTT
>.|.|TRBJ2-1|TRBV19
CASSWAAVYNEQFF
TGTGCCAGTAGTTGGGCGGCAGTCTACAATGAGCAGTTCTTC
>.|.|TRBJ2-5|TRBV15
CATSRGVQTQYF
TGTGCCACCAGCAGAGGGGTCCAGACCCAGTACTTC
>.|.|TRBJ1-1|TRBV2
CASSDRGGVNTEAFF
TGTGCCAGCAGTGATCGGGGAGGGGTGAACACTGAAGCTTTCTTT
>TRBD1|.|TRBJ2-4|TRBV19
CASSSAGTGVLTKNIQYF
TGTGCCAGTAGTTCCGCCGGGACAGGGGTTTTGACCAAAAACATTCAGTACTTC
>.|.|TRBJ1-4|TRBV5-4
CASSLRFGEKLFF
TGTGCCAGCAGCTTAAGATTTGGGGAAAAACTGTTTTTT
>TRBD1|.|TRBJ2-5|TRBV6-6
CASSRRTGPQETQYF
TGTGCCAGCAGCCGCCGGACAGGCCCCCAAGAGACCCAGTACTTC
>TRBD1|.|TRBJ1-2|TRBV6-6
CASSSTGGLNYGYTF
TGTGCCAGCAGTTCGACAGGGGGCCTCAACTATGGCTACACCTTC
>.|medium-sized|TRBJ1-5|TRBV2
CASSESAGDQPQHF
TGTGCCAGCAGTGAGTCGGCGGGGGATCAGCCCCAGCATTTT
>.|.|TRBJ2-7|TRBV18
CASSPENSYEQYF
TGTGCCAGCTCCCCAGAAAACTCCTACGAGCAGTACTTC
>.|few|TRBJ1-1|TRBV7-8
CASSLARTTEAFF
TGTGCCAGCAGCTTAGCTCGTACCACTGAAGCTTTCTTT
>TRBD1|.|TRBJ1-1|TRBV7-9
CASSLLTGDTEAFF
TGTGCCAGCAGCTTATTGACAGGGGACACTGAAGCTTTCTTT
>TRBD2|.|TRBJ2-3|TRBV29-1
CSVPTSGSPDTQYF
TGCAGCGTTCCGACTAGCGGGAGCCCAGATACGCAGTATTTT
>.|.|TRBJ2-5|TRBV18
CASSPTADGAETQYF
TGTGCCAGCTCACCTACAGCCGACGGAGCGGAGACCCAGTACTTC
>.|few|TRBJ2-7|TRBV7-8
CASSARVGEQYF
TGTGCCAGCAGCGCTCGGGTTGGCGAGCAGTACTTC
>TRBD2|.|TRBJ2-1|TRBV5-1
CASSLMLAGGGNEQFF
TGCGCCAGCAGCTTGATGCTAGCGGGAGGGGGGAATGAGCAGTTCTTC
>.|.|TRBJ2-1|TRBV27
CASSFIFSYNEQFF
TGTGCCAGCAGTTTCATATTCTCCTACAATGAGCAGTTCTTC
>TRBD1|.|TRBJ1-2|TRBV11-2
CASSPHREGAGGYTF
TGTGCCAGCAGTCCCCATCGGGAGGGGGCTGGTGGCTACACCTTC
>TRBD2|.|TRBJ2-1|TRBV9
CASSSSGRAGSYNEQFF
TGTGCCAGCAGCTCGAGCGGGAGGGCCGGTTCCTACAATGAGCAGTTCTTC